The T cell receptor (beta chain) described here comes from a study of post-analysis software for immune sequencing data. The study's findings and limits: Five TRBV segments, TRBV5-6, TRBV5-1 and TRBV20-1 among them, were found more frequent in patients than controls.

Sequencing libraries made from TCR beta cDNA carried unique molecular identifiers. Out of roughly 0.85 to 11 million T cells, roughly 0.5 million cDNA molecules were generated. TCRdb independently ran MiXCR on the PCR reads; one entry per CDR3 protein. The table has a few hundred thousand distinct CDR3 sequences, under 40% seen once. The CDR3 spans 12 residues. V was clipped by 6 bases and J by 0 bases, with 5 bases between them. Germline V gene data show CDR1 as MDHEN and CDR2 as SYDVKM. The sample holds a few counts of this clonotype. Its specificity is unknown. The chain has TRBV28 and TRBJ1-2; D unclear. The source of this sequence is a girl younger than 18 with multiple sclerosis. What was sequenced was blood. The CDR3 nucleotides read TGTGCCAGCAGCATAGCTAACTATGGCTACACCTTC. This sequence encodes CASSIANYGYTF.